The text below deals with one T cell receptor (beta chain). Assay used: immunoSEQ multiplex PCR; TCRdb lists only in-frame clones, some missing. This table holds some 200,000 clones, around 81% found once. The data derive from a study of blood T cell repertoires in COVID-19. CDR1 SGHRS and CDR2 YFSETQ come from the germline V gene. This CDR3 contains 14 residues. V shed 3 bases and J shed 6 bases, with 12 bases lying between them. This sequence joins TRBV5-1 and TRBJ2-2; D may be TRBD1 (6 bases). The receptor's source is a human donor with acute or convalescent COVID-19. The donor label of this sample is uncertain. What was sequenced was peripheral blood. This chain's CDR3 is CASSWTDRSGELFF. As DNA, the CDR3 is TGCGCCAGCAGCTGGACAGATCGGTCCGGGGAGCTGTTTTTT.